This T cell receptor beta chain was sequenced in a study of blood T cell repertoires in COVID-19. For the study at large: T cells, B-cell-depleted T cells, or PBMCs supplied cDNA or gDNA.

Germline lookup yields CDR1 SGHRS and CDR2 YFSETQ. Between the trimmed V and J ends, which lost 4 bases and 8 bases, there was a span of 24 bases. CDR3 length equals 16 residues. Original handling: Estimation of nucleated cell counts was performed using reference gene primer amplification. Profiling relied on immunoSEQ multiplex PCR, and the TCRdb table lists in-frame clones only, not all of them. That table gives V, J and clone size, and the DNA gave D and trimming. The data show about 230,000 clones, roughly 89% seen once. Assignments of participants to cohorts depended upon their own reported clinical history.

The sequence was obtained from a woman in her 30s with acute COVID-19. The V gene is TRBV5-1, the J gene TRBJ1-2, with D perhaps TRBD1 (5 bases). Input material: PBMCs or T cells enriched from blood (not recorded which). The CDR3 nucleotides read TGCGCCAGCAGCAGCGTCGGGGGTTTAGGTTCGAGGGGCTACACCTTC. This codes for CASSSVGGLGSRGYTF.